The rows below give T cell receptor beta chains drawn from one sample of a study of identical twins. Each CDR3 protein is one row after TCRdb ran MiXCR on the 5' RACE reads. The table has 250,000 to 350,000 distinct CDR3 sequences, around 9.7% seen once. Another study also made use of these data, one on yellow fever vaccine responses in identical twins.

The sample consisted of CD8+ T cells sorted from blood. The source of these receptors is a young woman in good health. Both conserved end residues are part of each CDR3. D genes are given only for firm matches. Some rows have no size entry. The others give once, few or many, or a class for an expanded clone.

abundance	d_gene	v_gene	j_gene	CDR3nt	CDR3aa
NA	NA	TRBV7-9	TRBJ2-5	TGTGCCAGCAGCTTATGGACAGTCGGGGATGAGACCCAGTACTTC	CASSLWTVGDETQYF
many	NA	TRBV28	TRBJ2-1	TGTGCCAGCGTTGGAACGGGACGTAACTACAATGAGCAGTTCTTC	CASVGTGRNYNEQFF
few	NA	TRBV20-1	TRBJ1-4	TGCAGTGCCGACAACCAAGAGGCAACTAATGAAAAACTGTTTTTT	CSADNQEATNEKLFF
many	NA	TRBV7-2	TRBJ2-2	TGTGCCAGCAGCTTATTAGCAGCGCTTAAGAACACCGGGGAGCTGTTTTTT	CASSLLAALKNTGELFF
many	TRBD2	TRBV14	TRBJ2-1	TGTGCCAGCAGCCAGGTCCTAGCGGGGTCCAGCGAGCAGTTCTTC	CASSQVLAGSSEQFF
NA	NA	TRBV6-1	TRBJ2-7	TGTGCCAGCAGAGGTCGGGACTCCAGCTCCTACGAGCAGTACTTC	CASRGRDSSSYEQYF
NA	TRBD2	TRBV4-3	TRBJ2-3	TGCGCCAGCAGCCAAGCTTCTGGACTAGCGGGAGTGGGCACAGATACGCAGTATTTT	CASSQASGLAGVGTDTQYF
NA	NA	TRBV6-2/TRBV6-3	TRBJ2-1	TGTGCCAGCAGTCAGGACCCCGAGGGCCATGAGCAGTTCTTC	CASSQDPEGHEQFF
NA	NA	TRBV12-3/TRBV12-4	TRBJ2-3	TGTGCCAGCAGGCCGCAACTAGGAGTGGGAGATACGCAGTATTTT	CASRPQLGVGDTQYF
few	NA	TRBV20-1	TRBJ1-2	TGCAGTGCTCAGGAGGACAATAACTATGGCTACACCTTC	CSAQEDNNYGYTF
NA	NA	TRBV12-3/TRBV12-4	TRBJ2-1	TGTGCCAGCCTCCCGGGAATTACATACAATGAGCAGTTCTTC	CASLPGITYNEQFF
few	NA	TRBV2	TRBJ1-5	TGTGCCAGCAGGTACCTGGACCTCAGCAATCAGCCCCAGCATTTT	CASRYLDLSNQPQHF
NA	NA	TRBV20-1	TRBJ2-1	TGCAGTGCTCGTAATGCCCCTCCCTTGGTCAATGAGCAGTTCTTC	CSARNAPPLVNEQFF
NA	NA	TRBV28	TRBJ2-7	TGTGCCAGCAGTCCTTTGGGACTGATCTACGAGCAGTACTTC	CASSPLGLIYEQYF
few	NA	TRBV20-1	TRBJ2-1	TGCAGTGCCCCGAGGGCAGGGGACTACAATGAGCAGTTCTTC	CSAPRAGDYNEQFF
few	NA	TRBV4-3	TRBJ2-1	TGCGCCAGCAGCCAAGATCGGTCTGGGGTCGATGAGCAGTTCTTC	CASSQDRSGVDEQFF
few	NA	TRBV20-1	TRBJ2-7	TGCAGTGCAGAGGGAGCAGACCACATTTCCTACGAGCAGTACTTC	CSAEGADHISYEQYF
many	NA	TRBV24-1	TRBJ2-7	TGTGCCACCAGTGATGTGGGGCTTCGTTACAGGCTGTCCGCCGAGCAGTACTTC	CATSDVGLRYRLSAEQYF
few	NA	TRBV20-1	TRBJ2-7	TGCAGTGCTAGAGTTGCGGCAGACTACGAGCAGTACTTC	CSARVAADYEQYF
many	NA	TRBV7-8	TRBJ2-1	TGTGCCAGCAGCTCGTATGACTTTGACAATGAGCAGTTCTTC	CASSSYDFDNEQFF
few	TRBD2	TRBV6-4	TRBJ2-3	TGTGCCAGCAGTGCTAGCGGGGGGGCAACAGATACGCAGTATTTT	CASSASGGATDTQYF
NA	TRBD1	TRBV6-6	TRBJ2-7	TGTGCCAGCAGTTACTCGACCACCGGGACAGGGACCTACGAGCAGTACTTC	CASSYSTTGTGTYEQYF
many	NA	TRBV5-4	TRBJ2-2	TGTGCCAGCTTGGCGGAGGTGGGCGGGGAGCTGTTTTTT	CASLAEVGGELFF
few	NA	TRBV6-1	TRBJ2-5	TGTGCCAGCAGTGACCCCCAGGGAAACCAAGAGACCCAGTACTTC	CASSDPQGNQETQYF
NA	NA	TRBV7-9	TRBJ2-2	TGTGCCAGCAGCTTACTCAGGAGGCAGAACACCGGGGAGCTGTTTTTT	CASSLLRRQNTGELFF
few	TRBD1	TRBV6-1	TRBJ2-7	TGTGCCAGCAGCCGGACAGGGCCTTTGGACGAGCAGTACTTC	CASSRTGPLDEQYF
many	TRBD1	TRBV20-1	TRBJ2-7	TGCAGTGCTAGAGGGGACAGGGGTAGGGCCTACGAGCAGTACTTC	CSARGDRGRAYEQYF
NA	NA	TRBV15	TRBJ2-1	TGTGCCACCAGCAGAGTGGGTGAAGGGAGGAACAATGAGCAGTTCTTC	CATSRVGEGRNNEQFF
few	TRBD2	TRBV9	TRBJ2-7	TGTGCCAGCAGCGTCGGAAGCGGGAGGGCCTCCCACGAGCAGTACTTC	CASSVGSGRASHEQYF
few	TRBD1	TRBV20-1	TRBJ1-2	TGCAGTGCTAGAGGCGCAGGGGGCTATGGCTACACCTTC	CSARGAGGYGYTF
few	TRBD1	TRBV4-1	TRBJ2-7	TGCGCCAGCAGCCAAGCCCCCGGGACAGGGGCCTACGAGCAGTACTTC	CASSQAPGTGAYEQYF
few	NA	TRBV20-1	TRBJ2-4	TGCAGTGCTAGAGTGGCGACCCTAGCCAAAAACATTCAGTACTTC	CSARVATLAKNIQYF
many	NA	TRBV7-8	TRBJ1-4	TGTGCCAGCAGCACGGGACGGCAGAATGAAAAACTGTTTTTT	CASSTGRQNEKLFF